Given below is one T cell receptor beta chain in context. No antigen is known for it. Within one base of it there is no much larger clone, and no base qualities were kept. Healthy humans served as the donors. The CDR3 has 15 amino acids, counting the end cysteine and phenylalanine. Left in the record is the CDR3 DNA by itself, 45 bases read in frame from the first base. From a lookup of the germline V gene, CDR1 and CDR2 are MGHRA and YSYEKL. Trimmed from V: 1 base; trimmed from J: 6 bases; junction bases lacking a gene match: 7. Receptors were amplified or captured by the immunoSEQ multiplex PCR assay. TCRdb retrieved this table from immuneACCESS and kept in-frame rearrangements only. Not all clones are present; in checked studies, unresolved V genes account for under half, and no reason is known for the remainder. The sample table contains about 22,000 clones; only one count was recorded for around 93% of them. The ten largest clones take up 0.84% of the sample.

The data derive from a study of T cell repertoires and Cas9 in healthy adults (dated by TCRdb to the late 2010s). About the investigation overall: SpCas9-reactive T cells were characterized for multi-effector potency, cytotoxicity and lineage determination within the CD4 and CD8 compartments. The study examined preexisting T cell immunity against the Streptococcus pyogenes Cas9 nuclease (SpCas9) used in CRISPR gene editing. What the work shows at the level of the full study, not this receptor alone: Proliferation and function of SpCas9-reactive effector T cells were reported to be mitigated in vitro by SpCas9-reactive regulatory T cells.

The receptor comes from a human donor in good health. Input material: CD4+ effector T cells (CD127+, CD25-, CD137-, CD154-) from PBMCs; culture status not recorded. The chain uses TRBV4-1 and TRBJ1-1, with 8 bases aligning to TRBD1. The CDR3 reads as follows: CASSQGDRGDPEAFF. In nucleotides, the sequence is TGCGCCAGCAGCCAAGGTGACAGGGGTGATCCTGAAGCTTTCTTT.